This T cell receptor (beta chain) was identified in a study of blood T cell repertoires in COVID-19. TCRdb keeps only in-frame clones here, not all; method: immunoSEQ multiplex PCR. There are about 200,000 clones in the sample; almost 85% occur only once, and around 2.5% lies in the top ten. The sequence came from a woman in her 70s with COVID-19, enrolled during active disease. Sequenced input: peripheral blood.

The CDR3 DNA reads TGTGCCAGCAGCCCCGTCGGGGGGTTCCTCACGGGAGGCTACACCTTC. It is translated as CASSPVGGFLTGGYTF. This chain joins TRBV6-2 or TRBV6-3 and TRBJ1-2, with TRBD1 as a possible D gene (5 bases). CDR1 is MNHEY, CDR2 SVGEGT, per germline. Trimming took off 6 bases at V and 8 bases at J, with 25 bases between the two ends. The CDR3 covers 16 residues.